The rows below give T cell receptor beta chains drawn from one sample of a study of blood T cell repertoires in COVID-19. Some clones are missing from TCRdb's copy, which holds only in-frame ones; the method was immunoSEQ multiplex PCR. Of a few hundred thousand clones in the sample, 65% to 90% were seen once. The specimen was PBMCs or T cells enriched from blood (not recorded which). Source of these receptors: a woman in her 40s with acute COVID-19. Each CDR3 is given with its conserved first and last residue. The D gene is left open where the match is weak. The listing skips clone size in some rows; elsewhere it reads once, few, many or a size class.

15 TRBJ2-5 TRBV7-3 TRBD1 NA CASSVTGGKGETQYF TGTGCCAGCAGCGTCACAGGGGGAAAAGGAGAGACCCAGTACTTC
13 TRBJ1-1 TRBV9 TRBD1 NA CASSPRDRGEAFF TGTGCCAGCAGCCCTCGGGACAGGGGGGAAGCTTTCTTT
14 TRBJ1-4 TRBV5-8 NA NA CASSLAVNIEKLFF TGTGCCAGCAGCTTGGCGGTGAATATTGAAAAACTGTTTTTT
15 TRBJ2-3 TRBV19 TRBD2 NA CASSQVAGGADTQYF TGTGCCAGTAGTCAGGTAGCGGGAGGCGCAGATACGCAGTATTTT
15 TRBJ2-7 TRBV6-5 TRBD1 NA CASSPGTGRTNEQYF TGTGCCAGCAGTCCCGGGACAGGGCGTACTAACGAGCAGTACTTC
12 TRBJ2-1 TRBV6-6 TRBD2 NA CASRGRGNEQFF TGTGCCAGCCGCGGGAGGGGCAATGAGCAGTTCTTC
15 TRBJ1-1 TRBV18 NA NA CASSPQGKLNTEAFF TGTGCCAGCTCACCTCAGGGTAAGCTGAACACTGAAGCTTTCTTT
11 TRBJ1-2 TRBV19 TRBD1 NA CASGDSFRLTF TGTGCCAGTGGGGACAGTTTTAGGCTAACCTTC
15 TRBJ1-3 TRBV9 NA few CASSVGGRSGNTIYF TGTGCCAGCAGCGTAGGGGGGCGCTCTGGAAACACCATATATTTT
14 TRBJ2-1 TRBV27 TRBD2 NA CASSGTSGTNEQFF TGTGCCAGCAGTGGGACTAGCGGGACCAATGAGCAGTTCTTC
14 TRBJ1-6 TRBV9 TRBD1 NA CASSTGQGRSPLHF TGTGCCAGCAGTACGGGACAGGGCCGGTCACCCCTCCACTTT
13 TRBJ1-2 TRBV28 NA few CASSIFTNYGYTF TGTGCCAGCAGTATATTTACTAACTATGGCTACACCTTC
15 TRBJ1-1 TRBV9 NA NA CASSVAGTQNTEAFF TGTGCCAGCAGCGTAGCCGGGACACAGAACACTGAAGCTTTCTTT
13 TRBJ1-5 TRBV27 TRBD1 NA CASSLYRGQPQHF TGTGCCAGCAGTCTATACAGGGGGCAGCCCCAGCATTTT
16 TRBJ1-2 TRBV6-2/TRBV6-3 NA NA CASSYSVMKGLDGYTF TGTGCCAGCAGTTACTCAGTGATGAAGGGGCTTGATGGCTACACCTTC
15 TRBJ2-5 TRBV19 TRBD1 NA CASSIGWTGAETQYF TGTGCCAGTAGTATAGGGTGGACAGGGGCTGAGACCCAGTACTTC
13 TRBJ1-1 TRBV27 NA NA CASIQEGSTEAFF TGTGCCAGCATTCAGGAGGGGAGTACTGAAGCTTTCTTT
13 TRBJ1-2 TRBV7-2 TRBD1 NA CASSLPRGNGYTF TGTGCCAGCAGCTTACCCAGGGGGAACGGCTACACCTTC
14 TRBJ2-7 TRBV10-1 TRBD1 NA CASRHRGRIYEQYF TGCGCCAGCAGACACAGGGGGCGAATCTACGAGCAGTACTTC
15 TRBJ2-3 TRBV7-9 NA NA CASRGWGRRTDTQYF TGTGCCAGCAGGGGGTGGGGCAGGCGCACAGATACGCAGTATTTT
14 TRBJ1-2 TRBV14 TRBD1 once CASSPGTGIYGYTF TGTGCCAGCAGCCCTGGGACAGGGATCTATGGCTACACCTTC
12 TRBJ2-7 TRBV7-2 NA NA CASTLSGGKQYF TGTGCCAGCACCCTTAGTGGCGGAAAGCAGTACTTC
14 TRBJ2-2 TRBV15 TRBD1 NA CASRDRDIAGELFF TGTGCCTCCCGGGACAGGGACATCGCCGGGGAGCTGTTTTTT
13 TRBJ1-2 TRBV27 TRBD1 NA CASSLDRNYGYTF TGTGCCAGCAGTTTGGACAGGAACTATGGCTACACCTTC
16 TRBJ1-3 TRBV9 NA once CASSVDSGHSGNTIYF TGTGCCAGCAGCGTAGATTCAGGACACTCTGGAAACACCATATATTTT
15 TRBJ1-4 TRBV6-1 NA once CASSEAGGGNEKLFF TGTGCCAGCAGTGAAGCGGGGGGTGGTAATGAAAAACTGTTTTTT
15 TRBJ2-2 TRBV11-3 NA NA CASSPTYGNTGELFF TGTGCCAGCAGCCCTACTTACGGGAACACCGGGGAGCTGTTTTTT
17 TRBJ1-6 TRBV19 TRBD1 NA CASSIATRDSSYSPLHF TGTGCCAGTAGTATCGCGACCCGGGACAGCTCCTACTCACCCCTCCACTTT
16 TRBJ2-1 TRBV18 TRBD2 NA CASSPLAGAGYNEQFF TGTGCCAGCTCACCACTAGCGGGAGCGGGTTACAATGAGCAGTTCTTC
15 TRBJ1-1 TRBV5-1 NA NA CASSFSGTDPTEAFF TGCGCCAGCAGCTTTAGTGGAACAGATCCCACTGAAGCTTTCTTT
20 TRBJ2-3 TRBV6-2/TRBV6-3 TRBD2 NA CASSSIRTSGEVTWVNTQYF TGTGCCAGCAGTTCAATTCGGACTAGCGGGGAGGTGACCTGGGTTAATACGCAGTATTTT
11 TRBJ1-2 TRBV5-4 NA NA CASSLYYSYTF TGTGCCAGCAGCTTGTATTACAGTTACACCTTC
18 TRBJ1-2 TRBV7-2 NA NA CASSLEGRGGRLKAGYTF TGTGCCAGCAGCTTAGAGGGGCGGGGAGGCAGGCTTAAAGCAGGCTACACCTTC
14 TRBJ2-7 TRBV14 TRBD2 NA CASSPLGGGNEQYF TGTGCCAGCAGCCCCCTGGGGGGAGGGAACGAGCAGTACTTC
15 TRBJ2-1 TRBV3-1/TRBV3-2 TRBD2 NA CASSPRLASYNEQFF TGTGCCAGCAGCCCGCGACTAGCCTCCTACAATGAGCAGTTCTTC
16 TRBJ2-1 TRBV27 TRBD2 NA CASSFTGLVGFNEQFF TGTGCCAGCAGTTTTACAGGACTAGTCGGGTTCAATGAGCAGTTCTTC
15 TRBJ2-3 TRBV6-1 NA NA CASSEEIAGTDTQYF TGTGCCAGCAGTGAGGAGATTGCGGGTACAGATACGCAGTATTTT
20 TRBJ2-6 TRBV4-2 TRBD1 NA CASSQLTRGQVGSGANVLTF TGTGCCAGCAGCCAATTGACTAGGGGACAGGTGGGCTCTGGGGCCAACGTCCTGACTTTC
19 TRBJ2-1 TRBV27 TRBD2 NA CASSPPGLAGATSYNEQFF TGTGCCAGCAGCCCCCCGGGACTAGCGGGAGCTACCTCCTACAATGAGCAGTTCTTC
18 TRBJ1-4 TRBV6-1 NA NA CASSEAHLLLGTSEKLFF TGTGCCAGCAGTGAAGCTCACTTACTCCTGGGCACAAGTGAAAAACTGTTTTTT
16 TRBJ2-1 TRBV11-3 TRBD2 NA CASSLFSGGSHNEQFF TGTGCCAGCAGCTTATTTTCCGGCGGGAGTCACAATGAGCAGTTCTTC
16 TRBJ1-3 TRBV5-8 TRBD1 NA CASSLWTGDSGNTIYF TGTGCCAGCAGCTTGTGGACAGGGGACTCTGGAAACACCATATATTTT
17 TRBJ2-2 TRBV28 TRBD2 NA CASSYRLAGRDTGELFF TGTGCCAGCAGTTACAGGCTAGCGGGAAGGGACACCGGGGAGCTGTTTTTT
16 TRBJ2-5 TRBV7-2 TRBD1 once CASSSTRGRGGETQYF TGTGCCAGCAGCTCGACCAGGGGGCGCGGAGGAGAGACCCAGTACTTC
15 TRBJ2-7 TRBV19 TRBD1 NA CASSIGGTDTYEQYF TGTGCCAGTAGTATAGGTGGGACAGATACCTACGAGCAGTACTTC
12 TRBJ2-3 TRBV2 NA few CASSGGADTQYF TGTGCCAGCAGTGGGGGCGCAGATACGCAGTATTTT
13 TRBJ2-7 TRBV9 TRBD2 NA CASSLAGGYEQYF TGTGCCAGCAGCTTAGCGGGGGGGTACGAGCAGTACTTC
16 TRBJ2-2 TRBV5-4 TRBD2 NA CASQPQAGARTGELFF TGTGCCAGCCAACCCCAAGCGGGGGCAAGGACCGGGGAGCTGTTTTTT
17 TRBJ1-1 TRBV5-4 TRBD1 NA CASSTAGTGGWGSGAFF TGTGCCAGCAGCACCGCCGGGACAGGGGGCTGGGGATCGGGAGCTTTCTTT
14 TRBJ1-1 TRBV11-2 NA once CASSRKQKGTEAFF TGTGCCAGCAGCCGCAAACAAAAGGGGACTGAAGCTTTCTTT
14 TRBJ2-7 TRBV18 TRBD2 NA CASSRDGGGTEQYF TGTGCCAGCTCTCGTGACGGGGGGGGAACCGAGCAGTACTTC
13 TRBJ2-1 TRBV7-2 NA NA CASSRQGKGEQFF TGTGCCAGCAGCCGTCAGGGAAAGGGGGAGCAGTTCTTC